This entry lists 7 T cell receptor beta chains sequenced from one sample in a study of T cell responses to AZD1222 COVID-19 vaccine. Repertoires were generated with immunoSEQ multiplex PCR, while TCRdb's copy carries only in-frame clones and drops some. The sample lists under 100,000 clones; roughly 88% were seen once. Sample: peripheral blood, taken on day 0 of AZD1222 vaccination. The receptor source for this set is an adult in good health.

The sample holds a few counts of this clone. The V call is TRBV6-5, the J call TRBJ1-2; 7 bases are shared with TRBD1. Germline V gives CDR1 MNHEY, CDR2 SVGAGI. The CDR3 totals 13 residues. Trimming removed 6 bases from V and 3 bases from J; junction bases left unmatched: 4. CDR3 loop: CASRGTDYYGYTF. CDR3 in DNA: TGTGCCAGCAGGGGGACAGACTACTATGGCTACACCTTC.

The chain couples TRBV9 to TRBJ2-3; 7 bases are a match to TRBD2. The V segment lost 0 bases and the J segment 2 bases; nucleotides outside the gene matches: 3. CDR3 length: 15 residues. Germline lookup yields CDR1 SGDLS and CDR2 YYNGEE. The CDR3 bases are TGTGCCAGCAGCGTAGCGGGGGGAAACACAGATACGCAGTATTTT. Translating it yields CASSVAGGNTDTQYF. Full variable domain (outside the CDR3, taken from reference TRBV9 and TRBJ2-3): DSGVTQTPKHLITATGQRVTLRCSPRSGDLSVYWYQQSLDQGLQFLIQYYNGEERAKGNILERFSAQQFPDLHSELNLSSLELGDSALYFCASSVAGGNTDTQYFGPGTRLTVL.

The J gene is TRBJ1-2, the V gene TRBV6-4, with TRBD1 matching over 12 bases. The V gene end was trimmed by 8 bases and the J gene end by 7 bases; junction bases not matched to a gene: 8. The CDR3 spans 14 residues. Germline CDR1 and CDR2: MRHNA and SNTAGT. CDR3 sequence: CASGTGTGGGGYTF. CDR3 in DNA: TGTGCCAGCGGAACCGGGACAGGGGGCGGTGGCTACACCTTC.

This chain links TRBV19 with TRBJ1-4, with unresolved D. The CDR3 runs 15 residues. Germline V gene sequence: CDR1 LNHDA, CDR2 SQIVND (reference sequence). Trimming removed 7 bases from V and 3 bases from J, with 15 bases in between. As DNA, the CDR3 is TGTGCCAGTATCCTGTTAGAGTTGCCTAATGAAAAACTGTTTTTT. It is translated as CASILLELPNEKLFF.

The rearrangement links TRBV6-2 or TRBV6-3 to TRBJ1-4; weak D call: TRBD1 (5 bases). This CDR3 has 14 amino acids. Germline-derived CDR1 and CDR2 are MNHEY and SVGEGT. V lost 2 bases to trimming and J lost 8 bases, with 12 bases between them. The DNA for the CDR3 is TGTGCCAGCAGTTACGGGGGTTCGGAAGAAAAACTGTTTTTT. Protein sequence: CASSYGGSEEKLFF.

The chain carries TRBV7-8 and TRBJ2-2, with unresolved D. This CDR3 spans 15 amino acids. V was pared by 3 bases and J by 0 bases, with 8 bases between. The germline V gene has CDR1 SGHVS and CDR2 FQNEAQ. The CDR3 DNA sequence: TGTGCCAGCAGCTTCATCCAGGCGAACACCGGGGAGCTGTTTTTT. Its protein is CASSFIQANTGELFF.

The chain couples TRBV21-1 to TRBJ1-4; TRBD1 is taken as the D call from the table, unchecked against the DNA. TRBV21-1 is described as a pseudogene. This CDR3 has 13 residues. CDR3: CASSGQANEKLFF. Written as DNA, the CDR3 is TGTGCCAGCTCGGGACAGGCGAATGAAAAACTGTTTTTT.